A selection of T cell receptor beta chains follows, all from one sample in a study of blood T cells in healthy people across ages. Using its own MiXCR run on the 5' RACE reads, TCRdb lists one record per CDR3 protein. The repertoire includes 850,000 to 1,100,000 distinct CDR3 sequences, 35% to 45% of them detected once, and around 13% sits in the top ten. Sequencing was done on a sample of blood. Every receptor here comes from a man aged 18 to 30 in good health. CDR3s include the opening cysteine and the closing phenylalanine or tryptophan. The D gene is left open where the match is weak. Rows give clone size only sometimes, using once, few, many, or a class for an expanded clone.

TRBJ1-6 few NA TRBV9 CASSVDGRNSPLHF TGTGCCAGCAGCGTAGACGGGAGAAATTCACCCCTCCACTTT
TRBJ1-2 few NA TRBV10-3 CAITVDPGDPYGYTF TGTGCCATCACCGTAGACCCCGGGGACCCCTATGGCTACACCTTC
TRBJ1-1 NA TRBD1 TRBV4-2 CASSQEQGAAEAFF TGTGCCAGCAGCCAAGAACAGGGGGCGGCTGAAGCTTTCTTT
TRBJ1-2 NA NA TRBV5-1 CASSLESVGDGYTF TGCGCCAGCAGCTTGGAATCGGTGGGGGATGGCTACACCTTC
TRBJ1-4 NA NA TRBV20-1 CSTGFEKLFF TGCAGTACAGGGTTTGAAAAACTGTTTTTT
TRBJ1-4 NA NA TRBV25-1 CASSDGSNEKLFF TGTGCCAGCAGTGATGGGTCTAATGAAAAACTGTTTTTT
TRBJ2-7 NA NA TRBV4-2 CASSQVPKGHEQYF TGTGCCAGCAGCCAAGTTCCAAAGGGTCACGAGCAGTACTTC
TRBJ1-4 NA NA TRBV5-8 CASSLDTENEKLFF TGTGCCAGCAGCTTGGACACGGAAAATGAAAAACTGTTTTTT
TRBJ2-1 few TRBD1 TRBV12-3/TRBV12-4 CASSPTPGQLYNEQFF TGTGCCAGCAGCCCGACACCGGGACAGTTATACAATGAGCAGTTCTTC
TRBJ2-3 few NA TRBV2 CASSENQGGDTQYF TGTGCCAGCAGTGAAAACCAGGGTGGAGATACGCAGTATTTT
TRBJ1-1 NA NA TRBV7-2 CASSFPGGGIDTEAFF TGTGCCAGCAGCTTCCCCGGGGGGGGGATTGACACTGAAGCTTTCTTT
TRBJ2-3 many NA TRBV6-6 CASSSMTDTQYF TGTGCCAGCAGTTCCATGACAGATACGCAGTATTTT
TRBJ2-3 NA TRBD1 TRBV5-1 CASSPAEGARTDTQYF TGCGCCAGCAGCCCTGCAGAGGGGGCGCGGACAGATACGCAGTATTTT
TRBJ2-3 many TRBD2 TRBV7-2 CASSPIAGITDTQYF TGTGCCAGCAGCCCTATAGCGGGGATCACAGATACGCAGTATTTT
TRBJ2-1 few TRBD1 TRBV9 CASSVGGATGIGNEQFF TGTGCCAGCAGCGTAGGGGGCGCGACAGGGATAGGCAATGAGCAGTTCTTC
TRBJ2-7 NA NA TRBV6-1 CASSEVRESYEQYF TGCGCCAGCAGTGAAGTTAGGGAGTCCTACGAGCAGTACTTC
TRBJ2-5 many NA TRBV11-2 CASSLGIAETQYF TGTGCCAGCAGCTTAGGGATTGCAGAGACCCAGTACTTC
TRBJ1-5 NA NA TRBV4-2 CACSQPGSNQPQHF TGTGCCTGCAGCCAACCGGGATCCAATCAGCCCCAGCATTTT
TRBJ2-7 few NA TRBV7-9 CASSSPSRDTYEQYF TGTGCCAGCAGCAGCCCAAGCAGAGACACTTACGAGCAGTACTTC
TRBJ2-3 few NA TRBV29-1 CSGVRLGTDTQYF TGCAGCGGGGTCCGACTTGGCACAGATACGCAGTATTTT
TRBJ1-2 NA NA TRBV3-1 CASSRSTGFRGYGYTF TGTGCCAGCAGCAGAAGTACAGGGTTTCGAGGCTATGGCTACACCTTC
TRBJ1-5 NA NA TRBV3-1 CTSSQESGQPQHF TGTACCAGCAGCCAAGAGAGCGGTCAGCCCCAGCATTTT
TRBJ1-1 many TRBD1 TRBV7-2 CASSLGSGGTEAFF TGTGCCAGCAGCTTAGGTTCAGGGGGCACTGAAGCTTTCTTT
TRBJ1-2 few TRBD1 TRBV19 CASAGQAAGYTF TGTGCCAGTGCCGGACAGGCGGCTGGCTACACCTTC
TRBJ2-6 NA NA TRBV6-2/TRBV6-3 CASSGGSRGANVLTF TGTGCCAGCAGTGGTGGATCGCGCGGGGCCAACGTCCTGACTTTC
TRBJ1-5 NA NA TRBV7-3 CASSLIPGQVDDQPQHF TGTGCCAGCAGCTTAATACCAGGGCAGGTAGATGATCAGCCCCAGCATTTT
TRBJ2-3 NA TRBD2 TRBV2 CASNPGLASPDTQYF TGTGCCAGCAACCCCGGACTAGCTTCCCCAGATACGCAGTATTTT
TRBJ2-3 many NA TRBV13 CASSDGPDTQYF TGTGCCAGCAGCGACGGGCCAGATACGCAGTATTTT
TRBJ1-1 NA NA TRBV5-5 CASDKRAGYPEAFF TGTGCCAGCGATAAACGGGCAGGGTATCCTGAAGCTTTCTTT
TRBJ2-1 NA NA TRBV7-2 CASSPQGGSTYNEQFF TGTGCCAGCAGCCCCCAGGGGGGGTCTACCTACAATGAGCAGTTCTTC
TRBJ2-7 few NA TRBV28 CAFKVHEQYF TGTGCCTTCAAGGTTCACGAGCAGTACTTC
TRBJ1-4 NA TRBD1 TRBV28 CASSPRQGAGEKLFF TGTGCCAGCAGTCCCAGACAGGGGGCGGGTGAAAAACTGTTTTTT
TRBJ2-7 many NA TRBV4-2 CASSQERTSAYEQYF TGTGCCAGCAGCCAGGAACGGACTTCCGCCTACGAGCAGTACTTC
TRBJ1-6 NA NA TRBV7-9 CASSKTNSPLHF TGTGCCAGCAGCAAGACAAATTCACCCCTCCACTTT
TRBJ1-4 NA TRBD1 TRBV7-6 CASSLTGGLGSNEKLFF TGTGCCAGCAGCTTGACAGGGGGCCTCGGATCTAATGAAAAACTGTTTTTT
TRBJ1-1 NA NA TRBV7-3 CASSLNPQGAGEAFF TGTGCCAGCAGCTTAAACCCCCAAGGAGCGGGGGAAGCTTTCTTT
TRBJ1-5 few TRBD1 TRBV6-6 CASSGTGGGQPQHF TGTGCCAGCAGTGGGACAGGAGGAGGTCAGCCCCAGCATTTT
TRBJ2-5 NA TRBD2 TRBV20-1 CSATGTSGGSDEQYF TGCAGTGCTACCGGGACTAGCGGGGGGAGCGATGAGCAGTACTTC
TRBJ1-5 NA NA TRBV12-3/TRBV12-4 CASRQADQPQHF TGTGCCAGTAGACAGGCTGATCAGCCCCAGCATTTT
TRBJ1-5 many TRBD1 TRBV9 CASSGGTARNQPQHF TGTGCCAGCAGCGGGGGGACAGCAAGGAATCAGCCCCAGCATTTT
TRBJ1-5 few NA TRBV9 CASSPGVGASNQPQHF TGTGCCAGCAGCCCAGGGGTAGGGGCGTCAAATCAGCCCCAGCATTTT
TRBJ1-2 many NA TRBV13 CASRRAALNYGYTF TGTGCCAGTCGAAGGGCGGCCCTCAACTATGGCTACACCTTC
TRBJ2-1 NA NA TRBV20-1 CSARDGGGAPIYNEQFF TGCAGTGCTAGAGATGGAGGGGGAGCCCCCATCTACAATGAGCAGTTCTTC
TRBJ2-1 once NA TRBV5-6 CASSLGNRVGNEQFF TGTGCCAGCAGCTTGGGGAACAGGGTGGGGAATGAGCAGTTCTTC
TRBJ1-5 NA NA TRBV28 CASLRECGQPQHF TGTGCCAGCCTCAGGGAATGTGGTCAACCCCAGCATTTT
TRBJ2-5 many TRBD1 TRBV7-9 CASSKALTGIEERETQYF TGTGCCAGCAGCAAAGCCTTGACAGGGATCGAGGAAAGAGAGACCCAGTACTTC
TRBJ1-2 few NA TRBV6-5 CASGGSPFYGYTF TGTGCCAGTGGGGGGAGTCCCTTCTATGGCTACACCTTC
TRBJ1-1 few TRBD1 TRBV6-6 CASSLDRAPPMNTEAFF TGTGCCAGCAGCCTCGACAGGGCCCCCCCTATGAACACTGAAGCTTTCTTT
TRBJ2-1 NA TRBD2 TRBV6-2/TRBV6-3 CASRTGLADYNEQFF TGTGCCAGCAGAACGGGACTAGCGGACTACAATGAGCAGTTCTTC
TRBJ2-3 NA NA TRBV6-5 CASSYEIGGTDTQYF TGTGCCAGCAGTTACGAGATCGGGGGCACAGATACGCAGTATTTT
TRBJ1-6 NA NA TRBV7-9 CASSLDQGNSPLHF TGTGCCAGCAGCTTAGACCAGGGAAATTCACCCCTCCACTTT